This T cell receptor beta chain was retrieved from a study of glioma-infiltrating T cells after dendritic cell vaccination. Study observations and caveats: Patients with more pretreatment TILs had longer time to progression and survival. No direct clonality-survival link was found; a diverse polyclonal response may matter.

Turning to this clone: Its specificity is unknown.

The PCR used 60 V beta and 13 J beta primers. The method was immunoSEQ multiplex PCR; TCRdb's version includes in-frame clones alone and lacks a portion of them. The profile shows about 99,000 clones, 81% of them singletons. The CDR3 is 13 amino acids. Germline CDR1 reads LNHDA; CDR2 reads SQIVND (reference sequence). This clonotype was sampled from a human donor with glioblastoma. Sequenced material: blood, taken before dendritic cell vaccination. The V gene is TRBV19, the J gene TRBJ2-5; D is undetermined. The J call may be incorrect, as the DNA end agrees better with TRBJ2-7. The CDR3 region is CASTPAESYEQYF. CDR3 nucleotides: TGTGCCAGTACCCCTGCGGAATCCTACGAGCAGTACTTC.